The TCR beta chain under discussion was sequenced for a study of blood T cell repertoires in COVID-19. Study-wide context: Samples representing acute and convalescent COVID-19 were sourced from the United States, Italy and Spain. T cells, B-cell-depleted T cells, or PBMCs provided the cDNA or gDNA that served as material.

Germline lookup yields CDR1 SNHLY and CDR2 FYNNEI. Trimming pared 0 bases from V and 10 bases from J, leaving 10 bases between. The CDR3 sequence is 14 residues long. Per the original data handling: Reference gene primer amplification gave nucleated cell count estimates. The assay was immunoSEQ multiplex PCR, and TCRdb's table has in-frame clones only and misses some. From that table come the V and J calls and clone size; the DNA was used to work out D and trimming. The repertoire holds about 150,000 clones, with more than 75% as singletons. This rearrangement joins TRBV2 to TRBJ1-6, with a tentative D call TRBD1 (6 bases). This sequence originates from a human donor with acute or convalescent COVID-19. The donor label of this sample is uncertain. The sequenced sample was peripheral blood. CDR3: CASSEAHRASPLHF. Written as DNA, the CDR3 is TGTGCCAGCAGTGAAGCGCACAGGGCCTCACCCCTCCACTTT.